This entry is about one TCR beta chain. It was with 60 Vbeta and 13 Jbeta primers that the PCR ran. Generated by immunoSEQ multiplex PCR, the TCRdb table keeps only in-frame clones and is missing some. The data show some 160,000 clones, roughly 80% seen once. This CDR3 contains 15 residues. Germline V gives CDR1 SGHRS, CDR2 YFSETQ. V was clipped by 9 bases and J by 0 bases; unmatched bases: 9. These data originate in a study of cytomegalovirus exposure and HLA in healthy donors. The clonotype originates from a woman in her thirties or forties in good health and CMV-seronegative. This rearrangement joins TRBV5-1 to TRBJ1-1; 9 nucleotides align to TRBD1. Sequenced material: PBMCs. CDR3 protein: CATRGQGGMNTEAFF. The CDR3 DNA follows: TGCGCCACCAGGGGACAGGGTGGGATGAACACTGAAGCTTTCTTT.